This T cell receptor (beta chain) was sequenced in a study of Ad26.COV2.S vaccination and SARS-CoV-2 variants. Background on the study: Sample donor was a member of the COV1001 Ad26.COV2.S trial arm.

The sample holds a few counts of this clone. Its antigen is still unknown. Findings and limits, study-wide: From the TCR breadth and depth analyses, total T cell responses may have been underestimated. Breadth measured for non-spike TCRs was similar across vaccine and placebo recipients.

Measured with immunoSEQ multiplex PCR; TCRdb has only the in-frame clones, and not every one. The sample holds about 440,000 clones, 90% seen once. Treatment of the sample: roughly 20 received Ad26.COV2.S at low or high dose, single or two shots; about 5 received placebo; per-sample allocation not given. Collection of samples fell on day 63 after the first vaccine or placebo injection. The source of this sequence is a person aged 18 to 59 who received the Ad26.COV2.S COVID-19 vaccine or a placebo. The sequenced sample was peripheral blood, obtained in a trial of Ad26.COV2.S vaccine versus placebo.

The CDR3 DNA follows: TGTGCCAGCAGCTTTCAGCTGGGAAGCACTGAAGCTTTCTTT. Translating gives CASSFQLGSTEAFF. V and J are TRBV7-9 and TRBJ1-1; D is ambiguous. The CDR3 has 14 residues. Trimming removed 3 bases from V and 4 bases from J, with 12 bases in between. The germline V gene encodes CDR1 SEHNR and CDR2 FQNEAQ (reference sequence).